What follows are 25 T cell receptor beta chains derived from one specimen sequenced in a study of cytomegalovirus exposure and HLA in healthy donors. Researchers ran the PCR with 60 Vbeta and 13 Jbeta primers. Using immunoSEQ multiplex PCR, the repertoire was profiled, and TCRdb retains in-frame clones only, with some absent. Of a few hundred thousand clones in the sample, 60% to 80% were seen once. The sequencing input was PBMCs. The receptors shown here come from a woman between 25 and 40 years old in good health and CMV-seronegative.

The chain carries TRBV6-5 and TRBJ2-7; 7 bases align to TRBD2. CDR3 size: 15 residues. Germline CDR1 reads MNHEY; CDR2 reads SVGAGI. The V gene end was trimmed by 0 bases and the J gene end by 6 bases; junction bases not matched to a gene: 8. CDR3: CASSYSSGGKGEQYF. As DNA, the CDR3 is TGTGCCAGCAGTTACTCGTCCGGGGGGAAAGGCGAGCAGTACTTC.

The chain links TRBV7-9 to TRBJ2-1, with TRBD2 matching over 9 bases. Per the germline V gene, CDR1 is SEHNR and CDR2 is FQNEAQ (reference sequence). Trimming removed 3 bases from V and 4 bases from J; junction bases left unmatched: 10. There are 17 residues in the CDR3. The CDR3 loop is CASSFRSGGNIYNEQFF. Written as DNA, the CDR3 is TGTGCCAGCAGCTTTCGGAGCGGGGGGAACATTTACAATGAGCAGTTCTTC.

This clone was observed a few times. The chain couples TRBV7-9 to TRBJ1-6, with 9 bases that match TRBD1. V lost 4 bases and J lost 8; bases outside the gene matches: 9. Germline V gene data show CDR1 as SEHNR and CDR2 as FQNEAQ (reference sequence). The CDR3 contains 16 residues. CDR3 residues: CASSYQTGTGHSPLHF. The CDR3 bases are TGTGCCAGCAGCTACCAAACCGGGACAGGGCATTCACCCCTCCACTTT.

V usage is TRBV5-1 and J usage is TRBJ1-2, with unresolved D. CDR1 SGHRS and CDR2 YFSETQ come from the germline V gene. V lost 0 bases and J 1 base, leaving 10 bases between the germline ends. This CDR3 contains 15 residues. The CDR3: CASSLAGGDNYGYTF. In nucleotides, the CDR3 is TGCGCCAGCAGCTTGGCCGGCGGGGATAACTATGGCTACACCTTC.

The chain couples TRBV27 to TRBJ1-2; 7 nucleotides agree with TRBD1. This CDR3 contains 14 residues. Germline V gene sequence: CDR1 MNHEY, CDR2 SMNVEV (reference sequence). V shed 2 bases and J 4 bases; nucleotides not matched to a gene: 4. The CDR3 sequence is CASSLTTGLYGYTF. CDR3 coding DNA: TGTGCCAGCAGTTTAACGACAGGGCTCTATGGCTACACCTTC.

V usage is TRBV6-1 and J usage is TRBJ2-3; TRBD2 agrees at 8 bases. The CDR3 extends over 16 amino acids. J lost 3 bases, V lost 0 bases, and 5 bases had no gene match. Germline CDR1 reads MNHNS; CDR2 reads SASEGT. The CDR3 loop is CASSEAWLAGTDTQYF. In DNA, the CDR3 is TGTGCCAGCAGTGAAGCCTGGCTAGCGGGTACAGATACGCAGTATTTT.

This sequence joins TRBV7-6 and TRBJ2-3; 16 positions agree with TRBD2. The CDR3 spans 18 residues. CDR1 SGHVS and CDR2 FNYEAQ come from the germline V gene. Trimming removed 2 bases from V and 1 base from J; junction bases left unmatched: 3. The CDR3 DNA is TGTGCCAGCAGCTTAACCGGGACTAGCGGGGGGGGCACAGATACGCAGTATTTT. It is translated as CASSLTGTSGGGTDTQYF.

The chain is built from TRBV29-1 and TRBJ2-3; 8 bases fit TRBD1. The germline CDR1 and CDR2 sequences are SQVTM and ANQGSEA. This CDR3 is 13 amino acids long. The junction had 6 bases not matched to a gene; V was cut back by 7 bases and J by 3 bases. The CDR3 reads CSARTGSTDTQYF. CDR3 coding DNA: TGCAGCGCCAGGACAGGGTCGACAGATACGCAGTATTTT.

The rearrangement uses TRBV6-5 and TRBJ1-2; 8 nucleotides line up with TRBD1. The CDR3 totals 13 residues. Trimming at V came to 5 bases and at J to 7 bases, leaving 6 bases not matched to a gene. The germline V gene encodes CDR1 MNHEY and CDR2 SVGAGI. CDR3 amino acids: CASSGQGFGGYTF. In DNA, the CDR3 is TGTGCCAGCAGTGGACAGGGCTTCGGTGGCTACACCTTC.

This chain connects TRBV4-2 to TRBJ1-1, with 8 bases aligning to TRBD1. The trim removed 0 bases at V and 3 bases at J, leaving 9 bases unmatched. The CDR3 loop spans 17 amino acids. Per the germline V gene, CDR1 is LGHNA and CDR2 is YNFKEQ. The CDR3: CASSQDRDRMGDTEAFF. CDR3 nucleotide sequence: TGTGCCAGCAGCCAAGATAGGGACAGGATGGGGGACACTGAAGCTTTCTTT.

The gene calls are TRBV18 and TRBJ2-7; 10 bases are shared with TRBD2. V gave up 3 bases and J gave up 3 bases; unmatched junction bases: 11. This CDR3 is built from 17 residues. Germline assignment: CDR1 KGHSH and CDR2 LQKENI. CDR3 sequence reads: CASSPPGGLAGVYEQYF. Here the CDR3 DNA reads TGTGCCAGCTCACCTCCGGGGGGGCTAGCGGGAGTCTACGAGCAGTACTTC.

This chain links TRBV2 with TRBJ1-2, with D perhaps matching TRBD1 (6 bases). CDR1 and CDR2 from the germline V gene are SNHLY and FYNNEI. The CDR3 sequence is 14 residues long. V was pared by 7 bases and J by 5 bases, with 17 bases between. CDR3 bases: TGTGCCAGCACAGGACAGTCCGACGGGTATGGCTACACCTTC. Residues: CASTGQSDGYGYTF. The full variable domain, rest sourced from reference TRBV2 and TRBJ1-2, is EPEVTQTPSHQVTQMGQEVILRCVPISNHLYFYWYRQILGQKVEFLVSFYNNEISEKSEIFDDQFSVERPDGSNFTLKIRSTKLEDSAMYFCASTGQSDGYGYTFGSGTRLTVV.

This clone is a singleton in its sample. The chain is built from TRBV4-1 and TRBJ2-1; TRBD2 matches 9 bases. CDR1 is MGHRA, CDR2 YSYEKL, per germline. The length of the CDR3 is 16 residues. With 2 bases clipped from V and 4 bases from J, the junction kept 6 bases outside the gene matches. The CDR3 loop reads CASSQIASGDYNEQFF. As DNA, the CDR3 is TGCGCCAGCAGCCAAATCGCTAGCGGGGATTACAATGAGCAGTTCTTC.

Worth noting for this clone: Other DNA sequences in this sample translate to the same CDR3. This sequence joins TRBV11-3 and TRBJ2-1; D perhaps matches TRBD1 (8 bases). The germline V gene encodes CDR1 SGHNT and CDR2 YENEEA. The CDR3 sequence is 16 residues long. The ends were cut back, 1 base at V and 10 bases at J, with 20 bases in the middle. The CDR3 DNA follows: TGTGCCAGCAGCTTAGCCGGGGGGACGACAGGGGCCGAGCAGTTCTTC. Translated: CASSLAGGTTGAEQFF.

This clone came up a few times. This chain uses TRBV7-9 with TRBJ2-7; TRBD1 might be the D (6 bases). CDR3 length: 14 amino acids. Trimming removed 6 bases from V and 3 bases from J, with 15 bases in between. The germline gives CDR1 SEHNR, CDR2 FQNEAQ (reference sequence). The CDR3 loop reads CASSPQGNGYEQYF. CDR3 in DNA: TGTGCCAGCAGTCCCCAGGGGAATGGCTACGAGCAGTACTTC.

The V and J genes are TRBV6-5 and TRBJ1-5; D may be TRBD1 (6 bases). V was trimmed by 6 bases and J by 3 bases, leaving 12 bases between them. The CDR3 loop spans 14 amino acids. Germline V gene sequence: CDR1 MNHEY, CDR2 SVGAGI. CDR3 sequence (DNA): TGTGCCAGCAGCATCGGACAGTTCAATCAGCCCCAGCATTTT. It translates to CASSIGQFNQPQHF.

Remarks on this clone: Mismatch with germline at one junction end may stem from a read error. The rearrangement uses TRBV4-1 and TRBJ2-7, with D perhaps matching TRBD2 (6 bases). Germline V gives CDR1 MGHRA, CDR2 YSYEKL. The CDR3 contains 14 residues. Here the CDR3 DNA reads TGTGCCAGCAGCTTGAGCGGGCTCTCCTACGAGCAGTACTTC. As protein: CASSLSGLSYEQYF.

This rearrangement joins TRBV10-3 to TRBJ2-2, with 9 bases aligning to TRBD1. With V trimmed by 3 bases and J by 0 bases, 11 bases remained unmatched. Germline CDR1 ENHRY, CDR2 SYGVKD. The CDR3 extends over 19 amino acids. The chain's CDR3 is CAISDGFPGQGANTGELFF. DNA for the CDR3: TGTGCCATCAGTGATGGATTCCCGGGACAGGGAGCGAACACCGGGGAGCTGTTTTTT.

The chain carries TRBV21-1 and TRBJ1-5. TRBV21-1 is a recognized pseudogene. This CDR3 has 16 amino acids. This CDR3 is CASRQRRVESNQPQHF. The DNA of the CDR3 is TGTGCCAGCAGACAAAGGAGGGTCGAGAGCAATCAGCCCCAGCATTTT.

The rearrangement links TRBV13 to TRBJ2-1, with 8 bases aligning to TRBD2. The CDR3 has 16 amino acids. Per the germline V gene, CDR1 is PRHDT and CDR2 is FYEKMQ (reference sequence). After removal of 4 bases from V and 4 bases from J, the junction contained 9 bases not matched to a gene. The CDR3 DNA reads as TGTGCCAGCAGCTCCACCCCGCGGGAGGATTACAATGAGCAGTTCTTC. Its translation: CASSSTPREDYNEQFF.

With respect to this clone: Different DNA sequences within this sample yield the same CDR3. This chain joins TRBV5-8 and TRBJ1-3; weak D call: TRBD1 (6 bases). The CDR3 contains 17 residues. Germline CDR1 and CDR2: SGHTS and YDEGEE. The ends were cut back, 4 bases at V and 0 bases at J, with 17 bases in the middle. In nucleotides, the CDR3 is TGTGCCAGCAGCCCACACCGACAGGAATCCTCTGGAAACACCATATATTTT. Its translation: CASSPHRQESSGNTIYF.

This clone was observed a handful of times. At the DNA level, this CDR3 is encoded by other sequences in the same sample as well. The J gene is TRBJ1-4, the V gene TRBV7-9; 8 nucleotides agree with TRBD1. This CDR3 has 14 amino acids. Germline values: CDR1 SEHNR, CDR2 FQNEAQ (reference sequence). V trimming: 4 bases; J trimming: 5 bases; junction bases outside the gene matches: 3. The CDR3 nucleotides read TGTGCCAGCAGCTCTGGACAGGGAAATGAAAAACTGTTTTTT. This sequence encodes CASSSGQGNEKLFF.

The chain carries TRBV18 and TRBJ1-1, with D perhaps TRBD1 (5 bases). V gave up 2 bases and J gave up 4 bases, with 11 bases separating them. Germline V gives CDR1 KGHSH, CDR2 LQKENI. The CDR3 loop spans 14 amino acids. CDR3 sequence reads: CASSPWGVGTEAFF. The CDR3 DNA is TGTGCCAGCTCACCATGGGGGGTGGGCACTGAAGCTTTCTTT.

The V call is TRBV5-8, the J call TRBJ1-6, with D possibly matching TRBD1 (5 bases). CDR3 length equals 14 residues. The germline V gene has CDR1 SGHTS and CDR2 YDEGEE. The V end lost 0 bases, the J end lost 9 bases, and 10 bases lay between the germline ends. Here the CDR3 DNA reads TGTGCCAGCAGCTTGGAGGGGTTTTTTTCACCCCTCCACTTT. It is translated as CASSLEGFFSPLHF.

The chain is built from TRBV10-2 and TRBJ2-1, with unresolved D. The CDR3 runs 12 residues. Trimming left V 3 bases short and J 15 bases short, with 15 bases between. Germline values: CDR1 WSHSY, CDR2 SAAADI. CDR3 sequence: CASSDDTAELFF. The DNA of the CDR3 is TGCGCCAGCAGTGACGATACCGCGGAATTGTTCTTC.